The 18 T cell receptor beta chains given below trace back to one sample, sequenced in a study of T cells in tuberculosis. Repertoires were generated with immunoSEQ multiplex PCR, while TCRdb's copy carries only in-frame clones and drops some. The data contain about 7,700 clones, 95% of them seen just once; the ten biggest clones take up 9.5% to 13%. Sequenced: PBMCs. The receptors originated from an adult with tuberculosis.

The chain links TRBV10-2 to TRBJ1-4, with D possibly being TRBD1 (6 bases). V gave up 8 bases and J gave up 2 bases, with 9 bases separating them. The CDR3 sequence is 13 residues long. Germline-derived CDR1 and CDR2 are WSHSY and SAAADI. CDR3 bases: TGCGCCAGCGGGGGGGCGACTAATGAAAAACTGTTTTTT. This encodes CASGGATNEKLFF.

CDR3 sequence (DNA): TGTGCCAGCAGCGTGACTAGCGGGACCGGCGAGCAGTACTTC. This gives the protein CASSVTSGTGEQYF. The chain combines TRBV9 with TRBJ2-7, with 11 bases aligning to TRBD2. In germline, CDR1 is SGDLS, CDR2 YYNGEE. V lost 2 bases, J lost 6 bases, and 4 bases stayed unmatched. This CDR3 is built from 14 residues.

The rearrangement joins TRBV4-2 to TRBJ2-6; D unresolved. The CDR3 is 16 residues long. Trimming removed 1 base from V and 1 base from J, with 8 bases in between. Germline V gene sequence: CDR1 LGHNA, CDR2 YNFKEQ. The CDR3 spells CASSQVDGSGANVLTF. Here the CDR3 DNA reads TGTGCCAGCAGCCAAGTCGACGGGTCTGGGGCCAACGTCCTGACTTTC.

V gene TRBV7-8 combines with J gene TRBJ2-5; 9 nucleotides agree with TRBD2. J gave up 2 bases and V 2 bases, and 6 bases lay outside the gene matches. Germline V CDR1 and CDR2: SGHVS, FQNEAQ. This CDR3 region has 16 residues. As DNA, the CDR3 is TGTGCCAGCAGCTTACACCGGACTAGCGTACAAGAGACCCAGTACTTC. Amino acid sequence: CASSLHRTSVQETQYF.

The rearrangement joins TRBV9 to TRBJ1-2, with TRBD1 matching over 8 bases. After removal of 3 bases from V and 3 bases from J, the junction contained 13 bases not matched to a gene. The CDR3 loop spans 17 amino acids. Germline values: CDR1 SGDLS, CDR2 YYNGEE. CDR3 residues: CASSDPSAGTGYYGYTF. The CDR3 DNA reads as TGTGCCAGCAGCGACCCCTCCGCCGGGACAGGCTACTATGGCTACACCTTC.

This chain uses TRBV2 with TRBJ2-3, with D possibly matching TRBD2 (7 bases). The CDR3 consists of 15 residues. The V and J ends lost 6 bases and 7 bases respectively, with 20 bases between them. Germline lookup yields CDR1 SNHLY and CDR2 FYNNEI. The CDR3 region is CASRRGAGLRNTQYF. CDR3 DNA: TGTGCCAGCAGACGGGGGGCTGGCCTCCGCAATACGCAGTATTTT.

This clone was counted between two and nine times. The chain joins TRBV2 to TRBJ1-6, with D hard to call. V dropped 3 bases and J dropped 6 bases, with 12 bases sitting between them. The CDR3 contains 15 residues. Germline CDR1 SNHLY, CDR2 FYNNEI. The DNA for the CDR3 is TGTGCCAGCAGTGATCTCTCAGGCCCTAATTCACCCCTCCACTTT. The encoded protein is CASSDLSGPNSPLHF.

This clone was recorded only once. The genes are TRBV30 and TRBJ1-1, with a possible D match to TRBD1 (6 bases). Trimming took 0 bases from V and 2 from J, leaving 13 bases between them. This CDR3 spans 15 amino acids. Germline values: CDR1 GTSNPN, CDR2 SVGIG (reference sequence). CDR3 coding DNA: TGTGCCTGGAGTGTCCCCGACAGGCCTAACACTGAAGCTTTCTTT. As protein: CAWSVPDRPNTEAFF. The complete variable domain, with remaining parts taken from reference TRBV30 and TRBJ1-1, reads SQTIHQWPATLVQPVGSPLSLECTVEGTSNPNLYWYRQAAGRGLQLLFYSVGIGQISSEVPQNLSASRPQDRQFILSSKKLLLSDSGFYLCAWSVPDRPNTEAFFGQGTRLTVV.

The rearrangement links TRBV13 to TRBJ2-1, with 12 bases matching TRBD2. The CDR3 contains 17 residues. Germline V lookup: CDR1 PRHDT, CDR2 FYEKMQ (reference sequence). J lost 4 bases, V lost 0 bases, and 4 bases had no gene match. CDR3 in amino acids: CASSLGLLAGGYNEQFF. The CDR3 nucleotides read TGTGCCAGCAGCTTAGGCCTGCTAGCGGGGGGGTACAATGAGCAGTTCTTC.

CDR3 loop: CASSPLGANTEAFF. CDR3 bases: TGTGCCAGCAGCCCCCTGGGGGCGAACACTGAAGCTTTCTTT. This chain joins TRBV7-9 and TRBJ1-1; a possible D gene is TRBD1 (6 bases). The CDR3 is made up of 14 amino acids. The V end lost 5 bases, the J end lost 1 base, and 11 bases lay between the germline ends. The germline V gene has CDR1 SEHNR and CDR2 FQNEAQ (reference sequence).

The CDR3 coding sequence is TGTGCCAGCAGTGGGGTAGGGACAGACGGCTACACCATATATTTT. Translating gives CASSGVGTDGYTIYF. This chain links TRBV2 with TRBJ1-3; 7 bases align to TRBD1. After removal of 4 bases from V and 8 bases from J, the junction contained 11 bases not matched to a gene. The CDR3 consists of 15 residues. Germline V gives CDR1 SNHLY, CDR2 FYNNEI.

This chain uses TRBV9 with TRBJ2-1, with D perhaps matching TRBD2 (7 bases). V lost 6 bases and J lost 0, with 16 bases in between. CDR3 length: 16 residues. CDR1 is SGDLS, CDR2 YYNGEE, per germline. The CDR3 DNA reads as TGTGCCAGCACGGGGGCTAGCGGACTCTCCTACAATGAGCAGTTCTTC. Translating it yields CASTGASGLSYNEQFF.

The chain is built from TRBV2 and TRBJ1-2, with TRBD1 matching 8 bases. CDR1 and CDR2 from the germline V gene are SNHLY and FYNNEI. The junction had 0 bases not matched to a gene; V was cut back by 5 bases and J by 4 bases. The CDR3 covers 12 residues. Written as DNA, the CDR3 is TGTGCCAGCAGTACAGGGGGCTATGGCTACACCTTC. Translation: CASSTGGYGYTF.

The J gene is TRBJ1-1, the V gene TRBV10-3, with a weak D call TRBD1 (5 bases). V was clipped by 6 bases and J by 4 bases, with 12 bases between them. Germline-derived CDR1 and CDR2 are ENHRY and SYGVKD. This CDR3 spans 13 amino acids. CDR3 DNA sequence: TGTGCCATCAGGGGTGACAGCCTCACTGAAGCTTTCTTT. Protein: CAIRGDSLTEAFF.

The rearrangement joins TRBV5-4 to TRBJ2-3; TRBD2 matches 8 bases. CDR1 is SGHNT, CDR2 YYREEE, per germline (reference sequence). Trimming at V came to 4 bases and at J to 2 bases, leaving 6 bases not matched to a gene. The CDR3 contains 15 residues. In nucleotides, the CDR3 is TGTGCCAGCAGCCACACTAGCGGCTACACAGATACGCAGTATTTT. Its protein product is CASSHTSGYTDTQYF. Based on the CDR3 plus reference TRBV5-4 and TRBJ2-3, the full variable domain is ETGVTQSPTHLIKTRGQQVTLRCSSQSGHNTVSWYQQALGQGPQFIFQYYREEENGRGNFPPRFSGLQFPNYSSELNVNALELDDSALYLCASSHTSGYTDTQYFGPGTRLTVL.

In its sample, this clone was seen once. The chain has TRBV27 and TRBJ1-3, with D possibly being TRBD1 (5 bases). The CDR3 is 15 amino acids. Trimming stripped 4 bases from V and 0 bases from J, with 10 bases between. Per germline, CDR1 MNHEY and CDR2 SMNVEV (reference sequence). The CDR3 region has the DNA TGTGCCAGCAGTTGGGACGGGAGCTCTGGAAACACCATATATTTT. Translated, it gives CASSWDGSSGNTIYF.

The chain couples TRBV6-1 to TRBJ2-3, with D possibly being TRBD1 (6 bases). This CDR3 region has 16 residues. Trimming took off 3 bases at V and 0 bases at J, with 13 bases between the two ends. The V gene's germline CDR1 is MNHNS and CDR2 SASEGT. CDR3: CASSDLTGHSTDTQYF. CDR3 sequence (DNA): TGTGCCAGCAGTGACTTGACAGGCCACAGCACAGATACGCAGTATTTT.

The genes are TRBV25-1 and TRBJ2-3, with D possibly being TRBD1 (7 bases). Trimming removed 3 bases at V and 1 base at J, with 17 bases between. Looked up from germline, CDR1 is MGHDK and CDR2 is SYGVNS. The CDR3 is made up of 17 amino acids. As DNA, the CDR3 is TGTGCCAGCAGTGATCCGATTGACAGGGAGGGCACAGATACGCAGTATTTT. Amino acid sequence: CASSDPIDREGTDTQYF.